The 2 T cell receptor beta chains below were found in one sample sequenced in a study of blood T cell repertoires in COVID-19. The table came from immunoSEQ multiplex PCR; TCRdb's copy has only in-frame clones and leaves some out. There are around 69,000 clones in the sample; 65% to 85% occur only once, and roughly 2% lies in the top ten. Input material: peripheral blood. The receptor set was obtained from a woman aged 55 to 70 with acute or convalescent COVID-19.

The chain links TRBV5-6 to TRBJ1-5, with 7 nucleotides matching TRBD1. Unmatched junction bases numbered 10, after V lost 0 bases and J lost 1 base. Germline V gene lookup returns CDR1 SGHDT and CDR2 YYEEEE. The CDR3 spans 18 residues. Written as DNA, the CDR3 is TGTGCCAGCAGCTTGGTGGGAGACAGGGCCCTAAGCAATCAGCCCCAGCATTTT. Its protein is CASSLVGDRALSNQPQHF.

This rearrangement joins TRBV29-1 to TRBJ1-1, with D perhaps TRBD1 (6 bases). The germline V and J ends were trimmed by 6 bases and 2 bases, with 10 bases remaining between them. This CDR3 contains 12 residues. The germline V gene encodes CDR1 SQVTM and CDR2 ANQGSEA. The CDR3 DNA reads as TGCAGCGTGGGGGGGGCTAACACTGAAGCTTTCTTT. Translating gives CSVGGANTEAFF.